The following is a T cell receptor beta chain sequence with its context. Germline V gene data show CDR1 as MNHNS and CDR2 as SASEGT. The CDR3 totals 15 residues. V shed 2 bases and J 5 bases; nucleotides not matched to a gene: 8. The source of the sample is a study of long-term antiretroviral therapy in people with HIV. In each sample, roughly 1-11 million cryopreserved PBMC were present before DNA extraction. Sequencing used immunoSEQ v3.0 at survey level. Target depth was about 35,000-55,000 T-cell genomes per sample. Method: immunoSEQ multiplex PCR; TCRdb's copy keeps in-frame clones and lacks some. The table includes 25,000 to 35,000 clones, 97% detected once.

The TCR originated in a man in his thirties or forties with HIV. The chain is built from TRBV6-1 and TRBJ1-1, with 7 positions matching TRBD1. The sample was unsorted PBMCs, taken 6.9 years after starting antiretroviral therapy. This CDR3 is CASSEQGGAYTEAFF. The DNA for the CDR3 is TGTGCCAGCAGTGAACAAGGGGGCGCGTATACTGAAGCTTTCTTT.